One and the same sample provided the 16 T cell receptor beta chains below, sequenced in a study of blood T cell repertoires in COVID-19. Assay used: immunoSEQ multiplex PCR; TCRdb lists only in-frame clones, some missing. The sample records about 130,000 clones, under 90% being singletons. The sample taken for sequencing was peripheral blood. The source of these receptors is a woman aged 55-69 years with acute or convalescent COVID-19.

This clone was seen a handful of times. The J gene is TRBJ1-2, the V gene TRBV28; 9 bases are shared with TRBD1. Germline CDR1 is MDHEN and CDR2 is SYDVKM. V was clipped by 7 bases and J by 8 bases; unmatched bases: 11. The CDR3 has 14 amino acids. Written as DNA, the CDR3 is TGTGCCAGCACCTGGGGACAGGGCATTTTCGGCTACACCTTC. Translation: CASTWGQGIFGYTF.

The genes are TRBV4-1 and TRBJ1-6, with D unclear. The CDR3 is made up of 17 amino acids. Germline V gene data show CDR1 as MGHRA and CDR2 as YSYEKL. Trimming stripped 0 bases from V and 6 bases from J, with 15 bases between. Here the CDR3 reads CASSQEEMRGGNSPLHF. Here the CDR3 DNA reads TGCGCCAGCAGCCAAGAAGAGATGCGTGGAGGTAATTCACCCCTCCACTTT.

The chain joins TRBV18 to TRBJ1-6; D is unresolved. V lost 3 bases, J lost 8 bases, and 5 bases lay in between. The length of the CDR3 is 12 residues. Germline lookup yields CDR1 KGHSH and CDR2 LQKENI. In DNA, the CDR3 is TGTGCCAGCTCACCGAGAGATTCACCCCTCCACTTT. It yields the protein CASSPRDSPLHF.

The J gene is TRBJ1-1, the V gene TRBV10-2; the D is unclear. Germline lookup yields CDR1 WSHSY and CDR2 SAAADI. V was clipped by 3 bases and J by 1 base, with 9 bases between them. CDR3 length: 14 amino acids. Written as DNA, the CDR3 is TGCGCCAGCAGTGAAATAAGAGGGAACACTGAAGCTTTCTTT. Amino acids: CASSEIRGNTEAFF.

The chain links TRBV13 to TRBJ2-1, with 7 bases matching TRBD1. CDR3 length: 15 residues. Germline V gene data show CDR1 as PRHDT and CDR2 as FYEKMQ (reference sequence). V trimming: 4 bases; J trimming: 6 bases; junction bases outside the gene matches: 9. The chain's CDR3 is CASSSGQGVINEQFF. The CDR3 DNA reads as TGTGCCAGCAGCTCTGGGCAGGGGGTAATCAATGAGCAGTTCTTC. Full variable domain (missing parts from reference TRBV13 and TRBJ2-1): AAGVIQSPRHLIKEKRETATLKCYPIPRHDTVYWYQQGPGQDPQFLISFYEKMQSDKGSIPDRFSAQQFSDYHSELNMSSLELGDSALYFCASSSGQGVINEQFFGPGTRLTVL.

The J gene is TRBJ1-2, the V gene TRBV27, with 10 bases fitting TRBD1. Germline V gene data show CDR1 as MNHEY and CDR2 as SMNVEV (reference sequence). The CDR3 runs 15 residues. With 4 bases clipped from V and 8 bases from J, the junction kept 10 bases outside the gene matches. CDR3 DNA sequence: TGTGCCAGCAGTTATGGGACAGGGGAGGTCGGGGGCTACACCTTC. It translates to CASSYGTGEVGGYTF.

This chain connects TRBV29-1 to TRBJ1-2, with D uncertain. The germline CDR1 and CDR2 sequences are SQVTM and ANQGSEA. Deletions cut 4 bases from V and 2 bases from J, with 8 bases between. The CDR3 has 12 amino acids. Here the CDR3 DNA reads TGCAGCGTTGGTACGGTAAACTATGGCTACACCTTC. It specifies CSVGTVNYGYTF.

V and J are TRBV5-4 and TRBJ1-2, with D possibly being TRBD1 (6 bases). V lost 4 bases and J lost 8, with 18 bases in between. The germline gives CDR1 SGHNT, CDR2 YYREEE (reference sequence). This CDR3 has 14 amino acids. The CDR3 DNA reads as TGTGCCAGCAGCCTATCTACAGGGCTACGAGGCTACACCTTC. It is translated as CASSLSTGLRGYTF.

This chain joins TRBV19 and TRBJ1-2; D is ambiguous. Trimming stripped 5 bases from V and 2 bases from J, with 15 bases between. Germline V CDR1 and CDR2: LNHDA, SQIVND (reference sequence). This CDR3 spans 15 amino acids. As DNA, the CDR3 is TGTGCCAGTAGTGCATTGAGCCAGGCCAACTATGGCTACACCTTC. Its protein product is CASSALSQANYGYTF.

The sample holds a few counts of this clone. The chain is built from TRBV6-1 and TRBJ1-3; TRBD1 might be the D (6 bases). The CDR3 covers 17 residues. V lost 3 bases and J 4 bases, leaving 19 bases between the germline ends. Germline V gene lookup returns CDR1 MNHNS and CDR2 SASEGT. CDR3 in amino acids: CASSEAPYRVEGNTIYF. Written as DNA, the CDR3 is TGTGCCAGCAGTGAGGCGCCGTACAGGGTTGAAGGAAACACCATATATTTT.

The CDR3: CASRPGGSSYNEQFF. The CDR3 DNA follows: TGTGCCAGCAGACCAGGGGGCAGCTCCTACAATGAGCAGTTCTTC. This chain links TRBV3-1 (or the pseudogene TRBV3-2) with TRBJ2-1, with 8 bases that match TRBD1. With V trimmed by 6 bases and J by 0 bases, 4 bases remained unmatched. The CDR3 totals 15 residues. Germline V gene data show CDR1 as LGHDT and CDR2 as YNNKEL (reference sequence).

The chain couples TRBV24-1 to TRBJ2-6; 7 nucleotides match TRBD1. Per germline, CDR1 KGHDR and CDR2 SFDVKD. Trimming at V came to 9 bases and at J to 2 bases, leaving 12 bases not matched to a gene. The CDR3 is 17 residues long. CDR3 region: CATATTGDPTGANVLTF. The CDR3 DNA follows: TGTGCCACCGCCACTACAGGGGATCCCACTGGGGCCAACGTCCTGACTTTC.

This clone was seen just once. The gene calls are TRBV7-9 and TRBJ2-6, with TRBD1 matching 12 bases. The V and J ends lost 6 bases and 4 bases, in that order; junction bases with no gene match: 7. Germline V gene sequence: CDR1 SEHNR, CDR2 FQNEAQ (reference sequence). CDR3 length equals 17 residues. In DNA, the CDR3 is TGTGCCAGCAGTTCGGGACAGGGGGCGTTCGGGGCCAACGTCCTGACTTTC. Protein product: CASSSGQGAFGANVLTF.

This chain links TRBV5-4 with TRBJ2-5, with TRBD2 matching over 10 bases. This CDR3 contains 16 residues. J lost 7 bases, V lost 4 bases, and 13 bases had no gene match. The germline V gene encodes CDR1 SGHNT and CDR2 YYREEE (reference sequence). This chain's CDR3 is CASSQELAGNGRTQYF. The CDR3 DNA sequence: TGTGCCAGCAGCCAAGAACTAGCGGGGAACGGGAGGACCCAGTACTTC.

J is TRBJ1-2 and V is TRBV30, with 8 bases fitting TRBD1. CDR1 and CDR2 (germline): GTSNPN, SVGIG (reference sequence). Unmatched junction bases numbered 5, after V lost 0 bases and J lost 8 bases. The CDR3 totals 13 residues. The CDR3 is CAWSVSPGGGYTF. DNA of the CDR3: TGTGCCTGGAGTGTAAGTCCAGGGGGCGGCTACACCTTC.

This clone was counted a single time. The chain combines TRBV12-3 or TRBV12-4 with TRBJ1-2; 8 positions match TRBD1. V lost 6 bases to trimming and J lost 4 bases; unmatched junction nucleotides: 4. There are 13 residues in the CDR3. As DNA, the CDR3 is TGTGCCAGCAGCTACGGACAGGGCTATGGCTACACCTTC. It translates to CASSYGQGYGYTF.